This entry lists 20 T cell receptor beta chains sequenced from one sample in a study of beta chain features in type 1 diabetes. The whole isolated RNA underwent reverse transcription, so sequencing captured expressed TCRB transcripts. Libraries were prepared by immunoSEQ multiplex PCR; TCRdb keeps only in-frame clonotypes and omits some of them. The sample shows fewer than 350,000 clones, approximately 15% of them seen only once. Whole-study findings and limits: Shortening of TCRB CDR3s, moderate but significant, appeared in all four CD4+ subsets of Type 1 diabetes patients.

For these receptors, no antigen is known. Sequencing input: naive CD4+ T cells from blood. Every receptor here comes from a man between 18 and 35 years old with type 1 diabetes.

The V gene is TRBV5-6, the J gene TRBJ2-7; D is unresolved. V lost 2 bases and J 5 bases, leaving 8 bases between the germline ends. The CDR3 length is 12 residues. Germline V gene data show CDR1 as SGHDT and CDR2 as YYEEEE. In DNA, the CDR3 is TGTGCCAGCAGCTTAGCGTTTAACGAGCAGTACTTC. It is translated as CASSLAFNEQYF.

The chain couples TRBV28 to TRBJ2-7; 8 nucleotides line up with TRBD2. Germline V gene lookup returns CDR1 MDHEN and CDR2 SYDVKM. V shed 8 bases and J 2 bases; nucleotides not matched to a gene: 14. The CDR3 consists of 16 residues. The CDR3: CASLAAGGNEAYEQYF. The CDR3 DNA is TGTGCCAGCTTGGCGGCGGGGGGCAATGAGGCCTACGAGCAGTACTTC.

This clone was picked up a small number of times. This chain joins TRBV30 and TRBJ2-7, with 10 bases that match TRBD2. Losses at the gene ends were 0 bases for V and 7 bases for J; bases not matched to a gene: 27. CDR1 is GTSNPN, CDR2 SVGIG, per germline (reference sequence). CDR3 length: 21 amino acids. The CDR3 here is CAWSVTRWLAGAVGIPREQYF. In nucleotides, the CDR3 is TGTGCCTGGAGTGTAACCAGATGGCTAGCGGGGGCGGTCGGGATACCTAGGGAGCAGTACTTC.

With regard to this clone: Other DNA sequences in the sample encode the same CDR3. This chain uses TRBV7-2 with TRBJ2-5, with 8 bases fitting TRBD2. CDR1 is SGHTA and CDR2 is FQGNSA in the germline V gene. This CDR3 has 13 amino acids. J gave up 4 bases and V 5 bases, and 3 bases lay outside the gene matches. The CDR3 region is CASSPRGGETQYF. The DNA for the CDR3 is TGTGCCAGCAGCCCTCGGGGGGGAGAGACCCAGTACTTC.

The CDR3 region is CASSFYRGHDNEQFF. DNA of the CDR3: TGTGCCAGCAGCTTTTACAGGGGGCATGACAATGAGCAGTTCTTC. The gene calls are TRBV7-9 and TRBJ2-1; 9 bases line up with TRBD1. V gave up 3 bases and J gave up 5 bases; unmatched junction bases: 5. Germline-derived CDR1 and CDR2 are SEHNR and FQNEAQ (reference sequence). This CDR3 contains 15 residues.

This chain uses TRBV28 with TRBJ2-7; 15 nucleotides agree with TRBD2. CDR1 and CDR2 from the germline V gene are MDHEN and SYDVKM. After removal of 6 bases from V and 6 bases from J, the junction contained 6 bases not matched to a gene. The CDR3 is made up of 15 amino acids. Written as DNA, the CDR3 is TGTGCCAGCAGCCTGGGACTAGCGGGAGGAGGCGAGCAGTACTTC. Translating gives CASSLGLAGGGEQYF.

V gene TRBV9 combines with J gene TRBJ2-7; 11 bases are a match to TRBD1. CDR1 SGDLS and CDR2 YYNGEE come from the germline V gene. Unmatched junction bases numbered 2, after V lost 3 bases and J lost 3 bases. The CDR3 covers 14 residues. The CDR3 DNA is TGTGCCAGCAGCGCCGGGACAGGGGGCTACGAGCAGTACTTC. Translating gives CASSAGTGGYEQYF.

This clone was detected a few times. The chain uses TRBV5-4 and TRBJ2-5; the D is unclear. Trimming took 5 bases from V and 5 from J, leaving 19 bases between them. This CDR3 is built from 15 residues. CDR1 SGHNT and CDR2 YYREEE come from the germline V gene (reference sequence). This CDR3 is CASRPLGPDGETQYF. As DNA, the CDR3 is TGTGCCAGCAGACCGTTGGGTCCCGACGGGGAGACCCAGTACTTC. Full variable domain (rest looked up from reference TRBV5-4 and TRBJ2-5): ETGVTQSPTHLIKTRGQQVTLRCSSQSGHNTVSWYQQALGQGPQFIFQYYREEENGRGNFPPRFSGLQFPNYSSELNVNALELDDSALYLCASRPLGPDGETQYFGPGTRLLVL.

V usage is TRBV2 and J usage is TRBJ1-1; D gene unclear. The CDR3 totals 12 residues. V was trimmed by 8 bases and J by 6 bases, leaving 13 bases between them. Germline CDR1 reads SNHLY; CDR2 reads FYNNEI. CDR3 in DNA: TGTGCCAGCTCCAAAGGGAGCCCTGAAGCTTTCTTT. The encoded protein is CASSKGSPEAFF. The full variable domain, its missing parts supplied by reference TRBV2 and TRBJ1-1, is EPEVTQTPSHQVTQMGQEVILRCVPISNHLYFYWYRQILGQKVEFLVSFYNNEISEKSEIFDDQFSVERPDGSNFTLKIRSTKLEDSAMYFCASSKGSPEAFFGQGTRLTVV.

In its sample, this clone was seen a few times. V and J are TRBV6-5 and TRBJ2-7; weak D call: TRBD1 (6 bases). Germline V gene data show CDR1 as MNHEY and CDR2 as SVGAGI. The CDR3 sequence is 13 residues long. V was pared by 6 bases and J by 2 bases, with 11 bases between. The DNA for the CDR3 is TGTGCCAGCAGGACAGGTGTCACCTACGAGCAGTACTTC. Translating gives CASRTGVTYEQYF.

This clone was seen a few times. V is TRBV28 and J is TRBJ2-5; D perhaps matches TRBD2 (6 bases). V was pared by 2 bases and J by 4 bases, with 20 bases between. Germline loops: CDR1 MDHEN, CDR2 SYDVKM. This CDR3 has 17 residues. The DNA for the CDR3 is TGTGCCAGCAGTTTAATAGGGTGGAGGGGCCGAGGAGAGACCCAGTACTTC. It is translated as CASSLIGWRGRGETQYF.

The chain has TRBV4-1 and TRBJ1-5; D possibly corresponds to TRBD1 (5 bases). The germline V gene encodes CDR1 MGHRA and CDR2 YSYEKL. The CDR3 runs 14 residues. V lost 0 bases, J lost 5 bases, and 8 bases lay in between. The CDR3 sequence: CASSQEGGDQPQHF. DNA for the CDR3: TGCGCCAGCAGCCAAGAGGGGGGTGATCAGCCCCAGCATTTT.

This clone occurred many times. This sequence joins TRBV23-1 and TRBJ1-2; TRBD1 aligns across 9 bases. TRBV23-1 is noted as an ORF with a role that remains uncertain. The CDR3 has 14 amino acids. J gave up 10 bases and V 0 bases, and 6 bases lay outside the gene matches. CDR3 amino acids: CASSQSKTGGVYTF. CDR3 in DNA: TGCGCCAGCAGTCAATCTAAGACAGGGGGAGTCTACACCTTC.

The chain employs TRBV13 and TRBJ2-1, with D hard to call. Germline V lookup: CDR1 PRHDT, CDR2 FYEKMQ (reference sequence). The CDR3 is 14 amino acids. Trimming took 2 bases from V and 0 from J, leaving 5 bases between them. The CDR3 DNA is TGTGCCAGCAGCTTAAGGAGCTCCTACAATGAGCAGTTCTTC. It encodes CASSLRSSYNEQFF.

The chain couples TRBV7-9 to TRBJ2-7; unclear D gene. The germline gives CDR1 SEHNR, CDR2 FQNEAQ (reference sequence). The CDR3 is 12 residues long. V gave up 5 bases and J gave up 0 bases, with 5 bases separating them. CDR3 DNA sequence: TGTGCCAGCAGCCCGTTCTCCTACGAGCAGTACTTC. The encoded protein is CASSPFSYEQYF.

The chain has TRBV6-5 and TRBJ2-5; D may be TRBD2 (6 bases). Trimming removed 5 bases at V and 3 bases at J, with 7 bases between. The germline CDR1 and CDR2 sequences are MNHEY and SVGAGI. This CDR3 is built from 12 residues. DNA of the CDR3: TGTGCCAGCAGTGGAGGGGAAGAGACCCAGTACTTC. It encodes CASSGGEETQYF.

The rearrangement joins TRBV13 to TRBJ2-2; D gene uncertain. Trimming stripped 2 bases from V and 5 bases from J, with 9 bases between. CDR3 size: 14 residues. Germline loops: CDR1 PRHDT, CDR2 FYEKMQ (reference sequence). In nucleotides, the CDR3 is TGTGCCAGCAGCTTAATATGGAGAACCGGGGAGCTGTTTTTT. It specifies CASSLIWRTGELFF.

This clone was seen more than once but under ten times. The V gene is TRBV25-1, the J gene TRBJ1-4; D is perhaps TRBD1 (6 bases). Trimming removed 6 bases from V and 8 bases from J, with 16 bases in between. The CDR3 runs to 14 residues. Germline CDR1 reads MGHDK; CDR2 reads SYGVNS. Written as DNA, the CDR3 is TGTGCCAGCAGGATTAACAGGGAAGACGAAAAACTGTTTTTT. As protein: CASRINREDEKLFF.

The chain combines TRBV5-4 with TRBJ2-5; D is perhaps TRBD2 (6 bases). There are 14 residues in the CDR3. CDR1 and CDR2 from the germline V gene are SGHNT and YYREEE (reference sequence). V was cut by 2 bases and J by 4 bases, with 12 bases left in between. The DNA of the CDR3 is TGTGCCAGCAGCTTTAACGGGGGAAGAGAGACCCAGTACTTC. Its protein product is CASSFNGGRETQYF. The complete variable domain, with remaining parts taken from reference TRBV5-4 and TRBJ2-5, reads ETGVTQSPTHLIKTRGQQVTLRCSSQSGHNTVSWYQQALGQGPQFIFQYYREEENGRGNFPPRFSGLQFPNYSSELNVNALELDDSALYLCASSFNGGRETQYFGPGTRLLVL.

The J gene is TRBJ2-7, the V gene TRBV19; no definite D call. CDR1 and CDR2 from the germline V gene are LNHDA and SQIVND (reference sequence). This CDR3 is 14 amino acids long. V was clipped by 5 bases and J by 3 bases, with 14 bases between them. Here the CDR3 reads CASSPQVLNYEQYF. The CDR3 DNA follows: TGTGCCAGTAGTCCGCAGGTACTCAACTACGAGCAGTACTTC.